The 6 T cell receptor beta chains presented below share a single source sample, sequenced in a study of blood T cell repertoires in COVID-19. Generated by immunoSEQ multiplex PCR, the TCRdb table keeps only in-frame clones and is missing some. Of some 200,000 clones in the sample, approximately 82% were seen once. Sequencing used peripheral blood. All receptors come from a human donor with acute or convalescent COVID-19. The donor label of this sample is uncertain.

The rearrangement uses TRBV13 and TRBJ1-2; D gene unclear. Trimming stripped 8 bases from V and 2 bases from J, with 12 bases between. This CDR3 has 13 amino acids. Germline V lookup: CDR1 PRHDT, CDR2 FYEKMQ (reference sequence). The CDR3 reads CASSGRLNYGYTF. As DNA, the CDR3 is TGTGCCAGCTCCGGGAGGCTAAACTATGGCTACACCTTC.

CDR3 region: CASSTRTGSSYEQYF. CDR3 coding DNA: TGTGCCAGTAGTACCCGGACGGGGAGCTCCTACGAGCAGTACTTC. The gene calls are TRBV19 and TRBJ2-7, with D possibly TRBD2 on 5 matching bases. V lost 4 bases, J lost 0 bases, and 13 bases lay in between. The CDR3 is 15 residues long. The V gene's germline CDR1 is LNHDA and CDR2 SQIVND (reference sequence).

The chain is built from TRBV2 and TRBJ1-5; D is possibly TRBD1 (6 bases). The CDR3 spans 13 residues. The V and J ends lost 6 bases and 4 bases respectively, with 10 bases between them. CDR1 and CDR2 from the germline V gene are SNHLY and FYNNEI. CDR3 sequence (DNA): TGTGCCAGCAGCCTTACAGGGAATCAGCCCCAGCATTTT. Translated: CASSLTGNQPQHF.

The chain combines TRBV28 with TRBJ2-3; 10 bases match TRBD1. Per the germline V gene, CDR1 is MDHEN and CDR2 is SYDVKM. The V gene end was trimmed by 4 bases and the J gene end by 4 bases; junction bases not matched to a gene: 8. The CDR3 has 16 amino acids. CDR3 region: CASSSRTGGKADTQYF. As DNA, the CDR3 is TGTGCCAGCAGTTCCCGGACAGGGGGAAAGGCAGATACGCAGTATTTT.

A word on this clone: This sample includes further DNA sequences coding for the same CDR3. The CDR3 spells CASSLDRNSGNTIYF. Written as DNA, the CDR3 is TGTGCCAGCAGCTTGGACAGGAACTCTGGAAACACCATATATTTT. The V and J genes are TRBV11-2 and TRBJ1-3, with 7 positions matching TRBD1. Germline trimming cut 3 bases from V and 0 bases from J; bases unmatched to any gene: 2. Germline values: CDR1 SGHAT, CDR2 FQNNGV. The CDR3 covers 15 residues.

The chain joins TRBV18 to TRBJ2-5, with D possibly TRBD1 on 6 matching bases. Germline CDR1 is KGHSH and CDR2 is LQKENI. Trimming left V 3 bases short and J 4 bases short, with 21 bases between. The CDR3 is 17 residues long. Written as DNA, the CDR3 is TGTGCCAGCTCACCTCTTCTATCCGGGACCAGGGGAGAGACCCAGTACTTC. This encodes CASSPLLSGTRGETQYF.